These 12 T cell receptor beta chains were sequenced from one sample in a study of patients and donors after allogeneic stem cell transplantation. TCRdb passed the RT-PCR reads through MiXCR, listing each CDR3 protein once. The table records about 960,000 distinct CDR3 sequences, roughly 18% of them present only once. Sample: blood, either unsorted or a sorted T cell fraction (not recorded which). All receptors come from a human donor who was either an allogeneic HSCT recipient or a stem cell or donor lymphocyte infusion donor (not recorded which). It is not recorded whose cells these are; they may come from a transplant donor.

The DNA of the CDR3 is TGTGCCAGCAGTCAAGACTACGCGGGGGAAACGCAGTATTTT. Translating gives CASSQDYAGETQYF. The chain couples TRBV12-3 or TRBV12-4 to TRBJ2-3; 7 bases map to TRBD2. J gave up 9 bases and V 5 bases, and 11 bases lay outside the gene matches. The CDR3 runs to 14 residues.

The table lists this clonotype with a few counts. V usage is TRBV28 and J usage is TRBJ1-4; 9 bases match TRBD1. Germline CDR1 is MDHEN and CDR2 is SYDVKM. This CDR3 comprises 15 residues. V was pared by 5 bases and J by 8 bases, with 9 bases of the junction left unmatched. The CDR3 protein is CASSLPGQGEEKLFF. The CDR3 DNA reads TGTGCCAGCAGTCTACCGGGACAGGGTGAGGAAAAACTGTTTTTT.

This clonotype appeared a few times. This chain joins TRBV6-1 and TRBJ2-1; D uncertain. The CDR3 totals 17 residues. V was clipped by 6 bases and J by 9 bases, with 27 bases between them. In germline, CDR1 is MNHNS, CDR2 SASEGT. In nucleotides, the CDR3 is TGTGCCAGCAGGCCTAACATATACGGACGCACGAATGCTGAGCAGTTCTTC. It yields the protein CASRPNIYGRTNAEQFF.

The chain links TRBV12-3 or TRBV12-4 to TRBJ1-5; tentative D call: TRBD1 (5 bases). The germline V and J ends were trimmed by 4 bases and 8 bases, with 9 bases remaining between them. The CDR3 loop spans 12 amino acids. CDR3 sequence: CASSSGYKPQHF. For the CDR3, the DNA is TGTGCCAGCAGTTCAGGGTACAAGCCCCAGCATTTT.

This clonotype has more than one count but fewer than ten. The chain uses TRBV20-1 and TRBJ1-6; 10 bases map to TRBD1. The CDR3 sequence is 14 residues long. V lost 2 bases, J lost 9 bases, and 4 bases stayed unmatched. Per the germline V gene, CDR1 is DFQATT and CDR2 is SNEGSKA (reference sequence). The CDR3 region has the DNA TGCAGTGCTAGAAGGGACAGGGGCGGTTCACCCCTCCACTTT. Translating gives CSARRDRGGSPLHF.

The chain couples TRBV20-1 to TRBJ2-2; 8 nucleotides match TRBD2. The V and J ends lost 6 bases and 6 bases, in that order; junction bases with no gene match: 15. This CDR3 comprises 16 residues. CDR1 is DFQATT and CDR2 is SNEGSKA in the germline V gene (reference sequence). CDR3 sequence reads: CSATPAKRGRAGELFF. The CDR3 bases are TGCAGTGCCACACCTGCCAAGCGGGGGAGGGCCGGGGAGCTGTTTTTT.

The genes are TRBV4-3 and TRBJ2-5, with 8 bases identical to TRBD2. V was pared by 0 bases and J by 7 bases, with 7 bases of the junction left unmatched. This CDR3 has 15 residues. Germline lookup yields CDR1 LGHNA and CDR2 YSLEER. The CDR3 bases are TGCGCCAGCAGCCAAGAAGGCGGGGGGTGGGGGACCCAGTACTTC. Its translation is CASSQEGGGWGTQYF.

The V gene is TRBV3-1, the J gene TRBJ2-5; D is possibly TRBD1 (6 bases). Trimming stripped 4 bases from V and 5 bases from J, with 14 bases between. CDR3 length equals 14 residues. Germline V CDR1 and CDR2: LGHDT, YNNKEL (reference sequence). In DNA, the CDR3 is TGTGCCAGCAGCCTGGGGGCGGTTCCCGAGACCCAGTACTTC. Its translation is CASSLGAVPETQYF.

This clonotype was recorded a few times. In DNA, the CDR3 is TGCGCCAGCAGCTTGGCCGTCAGTATGAACACTGAAGCTTTCTTT. Amino acids: CASSLAVSMNTEAFF. The rearrangement uses TRBV5-1 and TRBJ1-1; D is unclear. Germline CDR1 and CDR2: SGHRS and YFSETQ. The length of the CDR3 is 15 residues. V was cut by 0 bases and J by 0 bases, with 9 bases left in between.

The rearrangement links TRBV11-2 to TRBJ2-7; possibly TRBD2 for D (5 bases). V lost 1 base, J lost 3 bases, and 10 bases lay in between. The CDR3 runs to 14 residues. Germline V gene sequence: CDR1 SGHAT, CDR2 FQNNGV. DNA for the CDR3: TGTGCCAGCAGCTTAGGTTCGGGGTTCTACGAGCAGTACTTC. Translation gives CASSLGSGFYEQYF.

V usage is TRBV29-1 and J usage is TRBJ2-7, with D tentatively TRBD1 or TRBD2 (5 bases each). CDR3 size: 12 residues. The V and J ends lost 6 bases and 7 bases respectively, with 16 bases between them. Germline CDR1 SQVTM, CDR2 ANQGSEA. This chain's CDR3 is CSVRGVGEEQYF. Written as DNA, the CDR3 is TGCAGCGTCCGAGGGGTAGGGGAGGAGCAGTACTTC.

J is TRBJ1-2 and V is TRBV29-1; D call uncertain. V shed 3 bases and J shed 4 bases, with 12 bases lying between them. Per germline, CDR1 SQVTM and CDR2 ANQGSEA. The CDR3 contains 13 residues. The CDR3 bases are TGCAGCGTTGATCCAGGAGGGTTCTATGGCTACACCTTC. Translation: CSVDPGGFYGYTF.